The clone carrying this TCR beta chain occurred many times. Its antigen is not identified. This sample is part of a study of human T cells and chemical hapten exposure. About the research overall: Patch tests applied 0.01% DPC to the upper back and were scored after 6 days. Study conclusions and caveats: Donors' alopecia may make their immune response differ from healthy people's.

Time point here: pre-sensitization, week 0. Treatment here: therapeutic diphenylcyclopropenone sensitization with weekly scalp DPC. Every donor had alopecia and was 18 to 70 years old; all were suitable for DPC. TCRdb used MiXCR to reprocess the RACE reads, holding one entry per CDR3 protein. The repertoire holds some 45,000 distinct CDR3 sequences, with 9.5% to 15% as singletons. V gave up 6 bases and J gave up 8 bases, with 16 bases separating them. Germline-derived CDR1 and CDR2 are MNHEY and SVGAGI. The CDR3 totals 13 residues. The rearrangement uses TRBV6-5 and TRBJ1-1, with a weak D call TRBD1 (5 bases). The clonotype comes from a woman in her 30s with alopecia areata. Some clones in this sample may be carry-over from other donors' samples. Material: whole blood, obtained in connection with sensitization to the hapten diphenylcyclopropenone (DPC). Here the CDR3 DNA reads TGTGCCAGCAGCCGGCCGGGGGATATGGAAGCTTTCTTT. Encoded protein: CASSRPGDMEAFF.